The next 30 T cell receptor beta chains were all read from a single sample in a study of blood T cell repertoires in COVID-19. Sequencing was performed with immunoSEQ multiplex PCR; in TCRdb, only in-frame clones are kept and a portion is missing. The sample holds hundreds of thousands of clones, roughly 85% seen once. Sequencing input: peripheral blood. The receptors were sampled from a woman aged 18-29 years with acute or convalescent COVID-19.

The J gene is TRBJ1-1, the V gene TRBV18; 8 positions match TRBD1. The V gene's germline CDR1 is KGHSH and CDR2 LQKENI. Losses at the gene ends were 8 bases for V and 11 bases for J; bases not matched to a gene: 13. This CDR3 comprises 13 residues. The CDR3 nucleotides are TGTGCCAGCCGAGGGGACAGGAATATGGGGGCTTTCTTT. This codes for CASRGDRNMGAFF.

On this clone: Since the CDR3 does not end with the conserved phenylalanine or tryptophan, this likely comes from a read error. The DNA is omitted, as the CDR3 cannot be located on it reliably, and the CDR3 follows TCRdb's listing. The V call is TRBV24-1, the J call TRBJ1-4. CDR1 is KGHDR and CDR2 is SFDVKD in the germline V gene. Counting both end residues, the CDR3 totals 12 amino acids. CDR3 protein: CATSDLIPGLPY.

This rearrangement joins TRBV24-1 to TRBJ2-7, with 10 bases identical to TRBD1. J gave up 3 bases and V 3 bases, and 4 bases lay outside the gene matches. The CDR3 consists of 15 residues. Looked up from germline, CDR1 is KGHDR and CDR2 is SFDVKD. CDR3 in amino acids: CATSDEGTGVYEQYF. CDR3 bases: TGTGCCACCAGTGATGAGGGGACAGGGGTCTACGAGCAGTACTTC.

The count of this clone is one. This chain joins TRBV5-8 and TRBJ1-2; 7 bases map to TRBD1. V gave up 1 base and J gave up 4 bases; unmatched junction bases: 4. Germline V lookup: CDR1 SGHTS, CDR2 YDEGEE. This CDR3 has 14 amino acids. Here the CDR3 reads CASSLRQGSYGYTF. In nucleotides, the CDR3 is TGTGCCAGCAGCTTGCGACAGGGATCCTATGGCTACACCTTC.

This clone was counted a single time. CDR3 sequence (DNA): TGTGCCAGCAGTCCTCATCGGGATACGCAGTATTTT. Amino acid sequence: CASSPHRDTQYF. The chain recombines TRBV6-5 with TRBJ2-3, with D unclear. This CDR3 spans 12 amino acids. Germline CDR1 reads MNHEY; CDR2 reads SVGAGI. V was pared by 5 bases and J by 6 bases, with 9 bases between.

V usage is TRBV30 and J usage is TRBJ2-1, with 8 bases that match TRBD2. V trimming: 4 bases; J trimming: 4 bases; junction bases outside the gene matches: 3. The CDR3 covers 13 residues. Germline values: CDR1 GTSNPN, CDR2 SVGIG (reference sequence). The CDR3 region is CAWMAGGYNEQFF. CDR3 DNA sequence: TGTGCCTGGATGGCGGGGGGATACAATGAGCAGTTCTTC.

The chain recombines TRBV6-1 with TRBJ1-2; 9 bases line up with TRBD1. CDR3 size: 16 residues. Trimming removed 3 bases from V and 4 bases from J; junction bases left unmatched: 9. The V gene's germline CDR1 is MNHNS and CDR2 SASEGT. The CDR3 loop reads CASSEGTGFGGYGYTF. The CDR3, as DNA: TGTGCCAGCAGTGAGGGGACAGGGTTCGGTGGCTATGGCTACACCTTC.

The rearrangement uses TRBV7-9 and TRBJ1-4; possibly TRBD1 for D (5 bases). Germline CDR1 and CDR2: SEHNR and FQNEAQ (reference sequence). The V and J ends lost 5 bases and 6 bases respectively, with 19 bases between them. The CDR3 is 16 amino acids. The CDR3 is CASSPVPPQGDEKLFF. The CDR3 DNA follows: TGTGCCAGCAGCCCCGTCCCACCGCAAGGGGATGAAAAACTGTTTTTT. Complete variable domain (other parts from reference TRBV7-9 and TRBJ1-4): DTGVSQNPRHKITKRGQNVTFRCDPISEHNRLYWYRQTLGQGPEFLTYFQNEAQLEKSRLLSDRFSAERPKGSFSTLEIQRTEQGDSAMYLCASSPVPPQGDEKLFFGSGTQLSVL.

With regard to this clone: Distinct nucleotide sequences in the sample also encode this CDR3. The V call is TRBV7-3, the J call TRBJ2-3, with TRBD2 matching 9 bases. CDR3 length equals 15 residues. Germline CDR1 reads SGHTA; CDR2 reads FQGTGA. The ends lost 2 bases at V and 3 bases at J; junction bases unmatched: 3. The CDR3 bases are TGTGCCAGCAGCTTAGCGGGGGGGCCTACAGATACGCAGTATTTT. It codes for CASSLAGGPTDTQYF.

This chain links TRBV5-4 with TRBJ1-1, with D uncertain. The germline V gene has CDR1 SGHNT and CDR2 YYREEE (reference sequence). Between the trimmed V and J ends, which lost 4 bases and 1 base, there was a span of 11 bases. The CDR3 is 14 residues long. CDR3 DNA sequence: TGTGCCAGCAGCGCCGATGGCCCGAACACTGAAGCTTTCTTT. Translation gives CASSADGPNTEAFF.

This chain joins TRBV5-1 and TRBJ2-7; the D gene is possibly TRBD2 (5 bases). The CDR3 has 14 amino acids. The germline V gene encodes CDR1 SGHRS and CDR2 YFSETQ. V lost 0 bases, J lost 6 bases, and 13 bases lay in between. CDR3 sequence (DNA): TGCGCCAGCAGCTTGGCCGCGAGGGCGGGCGAGCAGTACTTC. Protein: CASSLAARAGEQYF.

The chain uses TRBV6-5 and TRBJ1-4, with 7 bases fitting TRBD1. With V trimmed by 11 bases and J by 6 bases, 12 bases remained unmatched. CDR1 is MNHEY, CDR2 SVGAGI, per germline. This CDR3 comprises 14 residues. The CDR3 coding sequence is TGTGCCGCCAGCGGCGCAGGGGGTTATGAAAAACTGTTTTTT. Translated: CAASGAGGYEKLFF.

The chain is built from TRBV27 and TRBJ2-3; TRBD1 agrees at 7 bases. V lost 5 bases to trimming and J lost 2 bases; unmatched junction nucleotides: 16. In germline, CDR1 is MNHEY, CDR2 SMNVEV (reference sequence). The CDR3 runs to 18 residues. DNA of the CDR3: TGTGCCAGCAGTACGCCGCCGGGGCGGACAGGTCCCACAGATACGCAGTATTTT. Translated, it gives CASSTPPGRTGPTDTQYF.

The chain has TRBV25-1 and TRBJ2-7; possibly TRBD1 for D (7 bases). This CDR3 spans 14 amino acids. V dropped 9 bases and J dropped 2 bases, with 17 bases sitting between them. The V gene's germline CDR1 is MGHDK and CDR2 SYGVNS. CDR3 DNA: TGTGCCAGTAGGAGCCAGGGGGGTCCCTACGAGCAGTACTTC. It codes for CASRSQGGPYEQYF.

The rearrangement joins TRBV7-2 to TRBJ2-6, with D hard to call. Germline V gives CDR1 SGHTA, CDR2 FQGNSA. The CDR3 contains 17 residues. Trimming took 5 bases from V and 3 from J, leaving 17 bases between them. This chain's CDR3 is CASSPVGVYGGANVLTF. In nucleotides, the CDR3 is TGTGCCAGCAGCCCGGTTGGAGTGTACGGTGGGGCCAACGTCCTGACTTTC.

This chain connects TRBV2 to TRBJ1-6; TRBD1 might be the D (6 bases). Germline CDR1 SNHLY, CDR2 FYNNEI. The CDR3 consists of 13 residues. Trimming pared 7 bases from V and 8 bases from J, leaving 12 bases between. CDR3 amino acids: CASTQGFDSPLHF. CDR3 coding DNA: TGTGCCAGCACCCAGGGGTTCGATTCACCCCTCCACTTT.

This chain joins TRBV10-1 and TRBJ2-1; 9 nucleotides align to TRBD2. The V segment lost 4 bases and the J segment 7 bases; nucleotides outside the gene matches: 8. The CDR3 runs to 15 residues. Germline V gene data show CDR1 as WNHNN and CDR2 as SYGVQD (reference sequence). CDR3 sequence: CASSGGRGGGNEQFF. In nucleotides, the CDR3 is TGCGCCAGCAGTGGAGGGCGGGGGGGCGGAAATGAGCAGTTCTTC.

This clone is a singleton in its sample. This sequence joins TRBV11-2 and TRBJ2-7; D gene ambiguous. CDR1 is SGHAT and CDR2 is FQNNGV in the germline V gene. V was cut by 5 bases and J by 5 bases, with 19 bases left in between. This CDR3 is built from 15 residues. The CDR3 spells CASSPRQVGSDEQYF. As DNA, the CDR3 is TGTGCCAGCAGCCCCCGGCAGGTCGGTTCGGACGAGCAGTACTTC.

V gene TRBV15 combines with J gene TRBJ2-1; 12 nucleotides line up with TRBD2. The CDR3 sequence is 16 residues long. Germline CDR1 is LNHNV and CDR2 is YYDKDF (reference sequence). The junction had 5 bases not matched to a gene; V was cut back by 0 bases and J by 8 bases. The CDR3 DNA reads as TGTGCCACCAGCAGAGAGCTAGCGGGGGGGCAGGATGAGCAGTTCTTC. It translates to CATSRELAGGQDEQFF.

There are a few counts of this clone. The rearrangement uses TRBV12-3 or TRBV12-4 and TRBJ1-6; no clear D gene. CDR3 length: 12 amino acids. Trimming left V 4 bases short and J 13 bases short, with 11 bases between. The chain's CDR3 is CASSSGALPLHF. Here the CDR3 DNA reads TGTGCCAGCAGTTCCGGAGCGTTGCCCCTCCACTTT.

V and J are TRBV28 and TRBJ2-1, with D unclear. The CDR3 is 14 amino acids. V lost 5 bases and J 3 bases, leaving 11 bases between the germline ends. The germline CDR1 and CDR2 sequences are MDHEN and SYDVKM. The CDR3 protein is CASSALRDYNEQFF. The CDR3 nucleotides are TGTGCCAGCAGTGCGCTGAGAGACTACAATGAGCAGTTCTTC.

This CDR3 reads CASSELGGNSPLHF. CDR3 nucleotides: TGCGCCAGCAGTGAGTTAGGGGGTAATTCACCCCTCCACTTT. V usage is TRBV10-2 and J usage is TRBJ1-6; D possibly corresponds to TRBD1 (6 bases). Trimming took off 1 base at V and 6 bases at J, with 7 bases between the two ends. Per germline, CDR1 WSHSY and CDR2 SAAADI. CDR3 length: 14 residues.

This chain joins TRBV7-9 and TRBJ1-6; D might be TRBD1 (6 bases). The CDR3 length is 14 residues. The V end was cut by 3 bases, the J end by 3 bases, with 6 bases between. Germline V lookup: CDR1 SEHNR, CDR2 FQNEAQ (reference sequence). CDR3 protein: CASSFRGYNSPLHF. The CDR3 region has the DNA TGTGCCAGCAGCTTCAGGGGCTATAATTCACCCCTCCACTTT.

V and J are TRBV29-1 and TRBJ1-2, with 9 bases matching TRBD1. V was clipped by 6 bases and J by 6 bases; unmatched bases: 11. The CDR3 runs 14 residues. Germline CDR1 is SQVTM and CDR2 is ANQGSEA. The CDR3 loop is CSVDWGTGKDGYTF. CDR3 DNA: TGCAGCGTGGATTGGGGGACAGGGAAGGATGGCTACACCTTC.

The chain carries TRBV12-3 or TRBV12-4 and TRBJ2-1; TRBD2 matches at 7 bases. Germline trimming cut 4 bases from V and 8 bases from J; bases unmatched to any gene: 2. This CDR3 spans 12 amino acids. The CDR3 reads CASSWEGHEQFF. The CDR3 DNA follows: TGTGCCAGCAGTTGGGAGGGCCATGAGCAGTTCTTC.

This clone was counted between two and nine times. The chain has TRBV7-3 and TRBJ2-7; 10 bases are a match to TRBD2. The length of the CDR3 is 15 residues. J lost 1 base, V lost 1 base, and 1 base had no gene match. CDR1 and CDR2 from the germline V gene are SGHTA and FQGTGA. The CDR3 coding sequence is TGTGCCAGCAGCTTAAGTAGCGGGGGGTCCTACGAGCAGTACTTC. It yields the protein CASSLSSGGSYEQYF.

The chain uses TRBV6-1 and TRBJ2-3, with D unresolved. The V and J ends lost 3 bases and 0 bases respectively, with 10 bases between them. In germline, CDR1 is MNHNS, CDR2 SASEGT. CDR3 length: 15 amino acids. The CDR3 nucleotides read TGTGCCAGCAGTGATGTCTTTCAGAGCACAGATACGCAGTATTTT. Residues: CASSDVFQSTDTQYF.

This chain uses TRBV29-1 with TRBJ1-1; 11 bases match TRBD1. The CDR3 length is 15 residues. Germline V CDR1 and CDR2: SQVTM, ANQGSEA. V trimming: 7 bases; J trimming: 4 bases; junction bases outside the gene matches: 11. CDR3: CSAWTGGILGTEAFF. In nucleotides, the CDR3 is TGCAGCGCCTGGACAGGGGGCATCCTGGGCACTGAAGCTTTCTTT.

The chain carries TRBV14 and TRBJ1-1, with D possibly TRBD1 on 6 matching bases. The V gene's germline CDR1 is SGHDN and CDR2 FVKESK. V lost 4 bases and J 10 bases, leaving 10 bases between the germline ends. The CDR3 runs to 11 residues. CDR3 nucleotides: TGTGCCAGCAGCCCAGGGGTGGGAGCTTTCTTT. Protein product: CASSPGVGAFF.

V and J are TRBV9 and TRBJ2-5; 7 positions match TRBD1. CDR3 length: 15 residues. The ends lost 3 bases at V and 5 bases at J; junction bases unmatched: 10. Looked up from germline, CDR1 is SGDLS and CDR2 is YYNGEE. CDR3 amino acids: CASSGEGAIGETQYF. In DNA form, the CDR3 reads TGTGCCAGCAGCGGTGAGGGGGCGATAGGGGAGACCCAGTACTTC.